Presented here are 23 T cell receptor beta chains from one specimen sequenced in a study of tissue T cells after allogeneic stem cell transplantation. The time point denotes: mouse harvest day 7 after allogeneic transplant. Mouse grafts combined 10^7 T-cell-depleted bone marrow cells with 10^6 splenic CD5+ T cells. Using immunoSEQ multiplex PCR, the repertoire was profiled, and TCRdb retains in-frame clones only, with some absent. The sample has over 6,000 clones; about half are singletons. The sequenced material came from gut tissue. The receptors here all came from a female BALB/c mouse given C57BL/6 T cells with graft-versus-host disease after an allogeneic hematopoietic cell transplant.

This clone has more than one count but fewer than ten. Gene names and germline match the mouse. The read ends 1 residue shy of where the CDR3 ends; the end is completed using the germline J gene. The V and J genes are TRBV26 and TRBJ2-7; possibly TRBD1 for D (5 bases). CDR1 and CDR2 from the germline V gene are KGHPV and FQNQEV (reference sequence). V lost 3 bases, J lost 5 bases, and 11 bases lay in between. The CDR3 contains 13 residues. The CDR3 sequence: CASSLPGRDEQYF. Partial CDR3 DNA: TGTGCCAGCAGTCTCCCAGGGCGAGATGAACAGTAC.

A remark on this clone: Gene names denote mouse genes. The observed sequence ends 1 residue before the CDR3 terminus, with the missing tail filled in from the germline J gene. The chain has TRBV23 and TRBJ2-7; TRBD1, the table's D call, was not compared with the DNA. Per germline, CDR1 KGHTA and CDR2 FQNQQP. This CDR3 region has 15 residues. The CDR3 loop is CSSSQSGTGSYEQYF. The CDR3 DNA, read in part, is TGCTCCAGCAGTCAATCCGGGACAGGCTCCTATGAACAGTAC.

Notes on this clone: The genes and germline here are from mouse. The read stops 1 residue short of the end of the CDR3; the missing end is completed from the germline J gene. The chain recombines TRBV12-2 with TRBJ2-5, with a weak D call TRBD1 (5 bases). V was cut by 1 base and J by 6 bases, with 10 bases left in between. CDR3 length: 13 residues. Germline loops: CDR1 SGHLS, CDR2 HYDKME. The CDR3 DNA, read in part, is TGTGCCAGCTCTCTTCAGGAGGGGGACACCCAGTAC. Protein product: CASSLQEGDTQY. The complete CDR3 sequence is CASSLQEGDTQYF.

To note about this clone: Mouse names are used for the genes. The sequence runs out 1 residue before the end of the CDR3; the remainder is reconstructed from the germline J gene. The chain uses TRBV14 and TRBJ2-4; 8 nucleotides match TRBD1. The CDR3 sequence is 16 residues long. Germline loops: CDR1 SGHDT, CDR2 FRDEAV. The V gene end was trimmed by 0 bases and the J gene end by 1 base; junction bases not matched to a gene: 4. Incomplete CDR3 DNA: TGTGCCAGCAGTTTCTCCCAGGGGGCTGGTCAAAACACCTTGTAC. It translates to CASSFSQGAGQNTLY. The whole CDR3 reads CASSFSQGAGQNTLYF.

A word on this clone: Germline and genes here are mouse. Read coverage stops 1 residue before the CDR3 terminus; the germline J gene supplies the remainder. The chain combines TRBV12-2 with TRBJ2-4; 11 bases fit TRBD2. The CDR3 runs to 16 residues. The trim removed 4 bases at V and 0 bases at J, leaving 5 bases unmatched. CDR1 is SGHLS, CDR2 HYDKME, per germline. The CDR3 here is CASSRGLGVSQNTLYF. Partial CDR3 DNA: TGTGCCAGCTCCCGGGGACTGGGGGTTAGTCAAAACACCTTGTAC.

This clone came up once. Gene labels here are mouse ones. The read comes to an end 1 residue before the CDR3 does, leaving the germline J gene to fill in the end. The V call is TRBV3, the J call TRBJ2-2; D is unresolved. This CDR3 spans 14 amino acids. CDR1 is SNHLY and CDR2 is FYNGKV in the germline V gene (reference sequence). The ends were cut back, 1 base at V and 2 bases at J, with 5 bases in the middle. CDR3 residues: CASSLVQNTGQLYF. The sequenced part of the CDR3 DNA is TGTGCCAGCAGCTTAGTACAGAACACCGGGCAGCTCTAC.

As for this clone: All gene names here are mouse names. The sequence runs out 1 residue before the end of the CDR3; the remainder is reconstructed from the germline J gene. The sample contains more than one DNA sequence encoding this CDR3. This chain connects TRBV26 to TRBJ2-4; perhaps TRBD1 as D (5 bases). The CDR3 totals 14 residues. Trimming left V 5 bases short and J 3 bases short, with 12 bases between. From germline, CDR1 is KGHPV and CDR2 FQNQEV (reference sequence). The DNA read from the CDR3 is TGTGCCAGCAGTTTGCAGGGTGGACAAAACACCTTGTAC. Protein: CASSLQGGQNTLY. The entire CDR3 is CASSLQGGQNTLYF.

In regard to this clone: Genes here carry mouse names. The part of the CDR3 DNA that was read is TGCTCCAGCAGGTTACAGGGATGGGCCAACGAAAGATTATTT. Its translation is CSSRLQGWANERLF. The complete CDR3 sequence is CSSRLQGWANERLFF. The chain employs TRBV23 and TRBJ1-4; the table's D call TRBD1 went unverified against the DNA. The read halts 1 residue ahead of the CDR3 end, with the missing end drawn from the germline J gene. Germline V lookup: CDR1 KGHTA, CDR2 FQNQQP. The CDR3 totals 15 residues.

With respect to this clone: The gene names given are mouse names. The CDR3 is cut off 1 residue early in the read; its end comes from the germline J gene. The chain joins TRBV26 to TRBJ2-3, with 9 positions matching TRBD1. This CDR3 has 15 amino acids. The germline V gene encodes CDR1 KGHPV and CDR2 FQNQEV (reference sequence). V trimming: 3 bases; J trimming: 0 bases; junction bases outside the gene matches: 1. The CDR3 DNA, read in part, is TGTGCCAGCAGTCTACAGGGGGCTAGTGCAGAAACGCTGTAT. Translated: CASSLQGASAETLY. The full CDR3 protein is CASSLQGASAETLYF.

A remark on this clone: Mouse germline and gene names are used. The sequence runs out 1 residue before the end of the CDR3; the remainder is reconstructed from the germline J gene. This rearrangement joins TRBV17 to TRBJ2-1; TRBD2 matches at 8 bases. Germline loops: CDR1 MNHDT, CDR2 YYDKIL. CDR3 length: 15 amino acids. With V trimmed by 1 base and J by 6 bases, 5 bases remained unmatched. Here the CDR3 reads CASSRGGGARAEQFF. The sequenced part of the CDR3 DNA is TGTGCTAGCAGTAGAGGAGGGGGGGCGCGTGCTGAGCAGTTC.

With respect to this clone: Gene names refer to mouse genes. The sequenced fragment ends 1 residue before the CDR3 boundary, so the rest is inferred from the germline J gene. The chain combines TRBV13-3 with TRBJ1-2, with D tentatively TRBD1 (5 bases). The CDR3 totals 13 residues. The V end lost 6 bases, the J end lost 2 bases, and 11 bases lay between the germline ends. Germline CDR1 NNHDY, CDR2 SYVADS. CDR3 region: CASTGATNSDYTF. The covered CDR3 bases are TGTGCCAGCACCGGGGCAACTAACTCCGACTACACC.

With regard to this clone: Gene names are the mouse ones. From the germline J gene comes the end of the CDR3, since the read stops 1 residue before it. The rearrangement joins TRBV26 to TRBJ2-5, with 8 bases matching TRBD2. Looked up from germline, CDR1 is KGHPV and CDR2 is FQNQEV (reference sequence). V dropped 6 bases and J dropped 0; count of bases not matched to a gene: 2. The CDR3 is 14 amino acids. The CDR3 protein is CASSWGANQDTQYF. The sequenced CDR3 bases are TGTGCCAGCAGCTGGGGGGCTAACCAAGACACCCAGTAC. Based on the CDR3 plus reference TRBV26 and TRBJ2-5, the full variable domain is NSKVIQTPRYLVKGQGQKAKMRCIPEKGHPVVFWYQQNKNNEFKFLINFQNQEVLQQIDMTEKRFSAECPSNSPCSLEIQSSEAGDSALYLCASSWGANQDTQYFGPGTRLLVL.

Comment on this clone: Gene names refer to mouse genes. Here the CDR3 reads CASSDGGYQDTQYF. CDR3 DNA (partial): TGTGCCAGCAGTGATGGGGGTTACCAAGACACCCAGTAC. The genes are TRBV13-1 and TRBJ2-5; the D is unclear. The CDR3 end lies 1 residue beyond the end of the read and is filled in from the germline J gene. Germline V gives CDR1 NSHNY, CDR2 SYGAGN. The CDR3 spans 14 residues. V lost 0 bases to trimming and J lost 1 base, with 6 bases between them.

A word on this clone: Any gene name here is a mouse gene name. Coverage ceases 1 residue before the CDR3 finishes, and the germline J gene fills in the end. The chain couples TRBV26 to TRBJ1-1, with a weak D call TRBD1 (5 bases). The CDR3 spans 15 residues. Germline V gene data show CDR1 as KGHPV and CDR2 as FQNQEV (reference sequence). V was clipped by 0 bases and J by 1 base, with 9 bases between them. The DNA read from the CDR3 is TGTGCCAGCAGTCTGTCTATCAGGGAAAACACAGAAGTCTTC. Residues: CASSLSIRENTEVF. The whole CDR3 protein reads CASSLSIRENTEVFF. The variable domain in full, with the rest retrieved from reference TRBV26 and TRBJ1-1, is NSKVIQTPRYLVKGQGQKAKMRCIPEKGHPVVFWYQQNKNNEFKFLINFQNQEVLQQIDMTEKRFSAECPSNSPCSLEIQSSEAGDSALYLCASSLSIRENTEVFFGKGTRLTVV.

This clone was observed a few times. Germline and genes here are mouse. With the read ending 1 residue before the CDR3 end, the germline J gene is used to fill in that end. The chain has TRBV5 and TRBJ2-4; TRBD2 might be the D (5 bases). CDR1 and CDR2 from the germline V gene are LGHNA and YNLKQL (reference sequence). Deletions cut 0 bases from V and 1 base from J, with 5 bases between. CDR3 length: 14 residues. The CDR3 spells CASSQDWGQNTLYF. The CDR3 DNA, read in part, is TGTGCCAGCAGCCAAGACTGGGGTCAAAACACCTTGTAC.

To note about this clone: Genes and germline come from the mouse. The DNA read from the CDR3 is TGTGCCAGCAGTATTGGGACATACCAAGACACCCAGTAC. Translation: CASSIGTYQDTQY. The CDR3 as a whole reads CASSIGTYQDTQYF. The chain uses TRBV19 and TRBJ2-5; a weak D match, TRBD1 (6 bases). With the read ending 1 residue before the CDR3 end, the germline J gene is used to fill in that end. CDR1 and CDR2 (germline): FNHDT, SITEND (reference sequence). The CDR3 has 14 amino acids. V shed 2 bases and J shed 1 base, with 8 bases lying between them.

This clone came up a few times. Mouse germline and gene names are used. Read coverage stops 1 residue before the CDR3 terminus; the germline J gene supplies the remainder. The chain uses TRBV19 and TRBJ2-4; D perhaps matches TRBD1 (6 bases). The CDR3 is 13 amino acids. CDR1 and CDR2 from the germline V gene are FNHDT and SITEND (reference sequence). The germline V and J ends were trimmed by 2 bases and 5 bases, with 9 bases remaining between them. The covered CDR3 bases are TGTGCCAGCAGTATCCGGGACACAAACACCTTGTAC. This sequence encodes CASSIRDTNTLY. The whole CDR3 sequence reads CASSIRDTNTLYF.

Regarding this clone: The germline and genes are mouse ones. The read halts 1 residue ahead of the CDR3 end, with the missing end drawn from the germline J gene. The sample carries other DNA sequences with the same CDR3. The chain carries TRBV26 and TRBJ1-1; D is uncertain. The germline CDR1 and CDR2 sequences are KGHPV and FQNQEV (reference sequence). The CDR3 is made up of 13 amino acids. Trimming removed 0 bases at V and 2 bases at J, with 4 bases between. CDR3 DNA, as far as it was read: TGTGCCAGCAGTCTGTCGGCCAACACAGAAGTCTTC. Encoded protein: CASSLSANTEVF. The full CDR3 reads CASSLSANTEVFF.

Judged by abundance, this clone is large. The gene names given are mouse names. With the read ending 1 residue before the CDR3 end, the germline J gene is used to fill in that end. The genes are TRBV29 and TRBJ2-7; 8 positions match TRBD2. J lost 2 bases, V lost 2 bases, and 5 bases had no gene match. Germline lookup yields CDR1 MSHET and CDR2 SYDVDS. The CDR3 is 15 amino acids. CDR3 sequence reads: CASSLGGGRPYEQYF. The covered CDR3 bases are TGTGCTAGCAGTTTAGGGGGGGGGCGCCCCTATGAACAGTAC.

On this clone: The gene names given are mouse names. The read terminates 1 residue ahead of where the CDR3 ends, so the germline J gene completes it. The chain recombines TRBV26 with TRBJ1-2, with 10 bases aligning to TRBD1. The germline CDR1 and CDR2 sequences are KGHPV and FQNQEV (reference sequence). CDR3 length equals 15 residues. Germline trimming cut 2 bases from V and 2 bases from J; bases unmatched to any gene: 2. The CDR3 DNA, read in part, is TGTGCCAGCAGTCTGCCGGGACAGGGGAACTCCGACTACACC. Its translation is CASSLPGQGNSDYT. From start to end, the CDR3 is CASSLPGQGNSDYTF.

This clone was counted only a few times. Gene names and germline match the mouse. The CDR3 end is not reached by the read, which stops 1 residue before it; the germline J gene fills it in. The rearrangement joins TRBV26 to TRBJ1-3, with TRBD1 as a possible D gene (6 bases). Germline assignment: CDR1 KGHPV and CDR2 FQNQEV (reference sequence). This CDR3 region has 17 residues. The V end lost 5 bases, the J end lost 0 bases, and 17 bases lay between the germline ends. CDR3 sequence: CASSSSRDKYSGNTLYF. Incomplete CDR3 DNA: TGTGCCAGCAGTTCGAGCCGGGACAAATATTCTGGAAATACGCTCTAT. Using reference TRBV26 and TRBJ1-3 for the parts outside the CDR3, the full variable domain is NSKVIQTPRYLVKGQGQKAKMRCIPEKGHPVVFWYQQNKNNEFKFLINFQNQEVLQQIDMTEKRFSAECPSNSPCSLEIQSSEAGDSALYLCASSSSRDKYSGNTLYFGEGSRLIVV.

As concerns this clone: Genes and germline are mouse. The read terminates 1 residue ahead of where the CDR3 ends, so the germline J gene completes it. The chain employs TRBV12-1 and TRBJ2-4; D gene ambiguous. Trimming cost V 4 bases and J 0 bases, with 7 bases left between them. The germline gives CDR1 SGHSN, CDR2 HYEKVE. This CDR3 spans 13 amino acids. The part of the CDR3 DNA that was read is TGTGCCAGCTCGCTGGTTAGTCAAAACACCTTGTAC. Encoded protein: CASSLVSQNTLY. The entire CDR3 is CASSLVSQNTLYF.

The table lists this clone with a few counts. Any gene name here is a mouse gene name. With the read ending 1 residue before the CDR3 end, the germline J gene is used to fill in that end. V and J are TRBV12-1 and TRBJ2-3, with 9 positions matching TRBD2. Germline values: CDR1 SGHSN, CDR2 HYEKVE. The CDR3 loop spans 15 amino acids. Losses at the gene ends were 4 bases for V and 2 bases for J; bases not matched to a gene: 6. The CDR3 sequence: CASSPRDWVAETLYF. The part of the CDR3 DNA that was read is TGTGCCAGCTCCCCTAGGGACTGGGTTGCAGAAACGCTGTAT.